The clone carrying this T cell receptor (beta chain) appeared a few times. The antigen is not known. TCRdb ran MiXCR on the RT-PCR reads and lists one entry per CDR3 protein. The data contain roughly 460,000 distinct CDR3 sequences, 10% to 11% of them singletons. Germline V gene lookup returns CDR1 ENHRY and CDR2 SYGVKD. The CDR3 loop spans 15 amino acids. V shed 7 bases, J shed 5 bases, and the junction held 7 bases outside the gene matches. This sample was taken from a study of response to subunit inactivated influenza vaccine. Study-level findings and limits: Authors suggested few new T cells are recruited by each seasonal influenza vaccination.

The clonotype comes from a man between 50 and 59 years old who received an inactivated influenza vaccine. The chain joins TRBV10-3 to TRBJ2-2, with 10 bases identical to TRBD1. Specimen: PBMCs from blood, collected more than 35 days after vaccination. This CDR3 is CAIKRQGAGTGELFF. CDR3 nucleotides: TGTGCCATCAAACGACAGGGGGCCGGGACCGGGGAGCTGTTTTTT.